Below are 27 T cell receptor beta chains sequenced from a single sample in a study of T-cell memory formation after mild COVID-19. Each CDR3 protein gets one entry after TCRdb re-called the 5' RACE reads with MiXCR. The data show 130,000 to 150,000 distinct CDR3 sequences, with about 6.1% seen just once and 2% to 2.5% held by the top ten. The sample was PBMCs or a T cell subset sorted from them (not recorded which). The receptors stem from an adult woman who had mild COVID-19 (a few samples of this study predate the infection). Cell type and time point are not known.

The sample holds a few counts of this clonotype. V is TRBV7-6 and J is TRBJ2-1; 11 positions match TRBD2. The germline CDR1 and CDR2 sequences are SGHVS and FNYEAQ. J lost 3 bases, V lost 5 bases, and 9 bases had no gene match. This CDR3 is 17 amino acids long. As DNA, the CDR3 is TGTGCCAGCAGCCCAACCATGCTAGCGGGAGGCTACAATGAGCAGTTCTTC. Translated, it gives CASSPTMLAGGYNEQFF.

This rearrangement joins TRBV15 to TRBJ1-1; D is perhaps TRBD1 (6 bases). Germline CDR1 is LNHNV and CDR2 is YYDKDF (reference sequence). The CDR3 runs to 16 residues. V was cut by 1 base and J by 5 bases, with 17 bases left in between. The CDR3 loop is CATSRGLRGRETEAFF. The CDR3 nucleotides are TGTGCCACCAGCAGAGGTCTGCGGGGGCGGGAAACTGAAGCTTTCTTT.

This clonotype was observed at least ten times. The V and J genes are TRBV20-1 and TRBJ2-1; D might be TRBD1 or TRBD2, each matching 5 bases. The CDR3 loop spans 14 amino acids. The V end lost 6 bases, the J end lost 1 base, and 13 bases lay between the germline ends. Germline-derived CDR1 and CDR2 are DFQATT and SNEGSKA (reference sequence). The CDR3 region is CSATRGLSYNEQFF. The CDR3 bases are TGCAGTGCAACCCGGGGCCTTTCCTACAATGAGCAGTTCTTC.

In its sample, this clonotype was seen many times. The J gene is TRBJ2-5, the V gene TRBV7-2; 7 positions agree with TRBD1. V lost 3 bases to trimming and J lost 4 bases; unmatched junction nucleotides: 2. Germline-derived CDR1 and CDR2 are SGHTA and FQGNSA. This CDR3 is built from 13 residues. The CDR3 bases are TGTGCCAGCAGCTTGCAGGGGGTAGAGACCCAGTACTTC. This encodes CASSLQGVETQYF. Variable domain in full (rest from reference TRBV7-2 and TRBJ2-5): GAGVSQSPSNKVTEKGKDVELRCDPISGHTALYWYRQSLGQGLEFLIYFQGNSAPDKSGLPSDRFSAERTGGSVSTLTIQRTQQEDSAVYLCASSLQGVETQYFGPGTRLLVL.

CDR3 DNA sequence: TGTGCCAGCAGCTTAGGTGGTGGTAGCGGGAGAGGAGTCGGGGAGCTGTTTTTT. It codes for CASSLGGGSGRGVGELFF. The J gene is TRBJ2-2, the V gene TRBV7-2; 9 bases line up with TRBD2. The V segment lost 1 base and the J segment 7 bases; nucleotides outside the gene matches: 13. CDR3 size: 18 residues. The germline gives CDR1 SGHTA, CDR2 FQGNSA. The entire variable domain, with the rest obtained from reference TRBV7-2 and TRBJ2-2, is as follows: GAGVSQSPSNKVTEKGKDVELRCDPISGHTALYWYRQSLGQGLEFLIYFQGNSAPDKSGLPSDRFSAERTGGSVSTLTIQRTQQEDSAVYLCASSLGGGSGRGVGELFFGEGSRLTVL.

This clonotype was picked up a small number of times. The genes are TRBV19 and TRBJ1-5; D call uncertain. Germline CDR1 and CDR2: LNHDA and SQIVND (reference sequence). The V end was cut by 3 bases, the J end by 4 bases, with 7 bases between. This CDR3 comprises 13 residues. The CDR3 DNA reads TGTGCCAGTAGTATTGCTATGAATCAGCCCCAGCATTTT. This translates into CASSIAMNQPQHF.

This clonotype was seen repeatedly, ten times or more. V and J are TRBV5-1 and TRBJ2-1; 9 bases fit TRBD2. Trimming removed 0 bases from V and 4 bases from J; junction bases left unmatched: 5. CDR1 SGHRS and CDR2 YFSETQ come from the germline V gene. This CDR3 spans 16 amino acids. The CDR3, as DNA: TGCGCCAGCAGCTTGGTTAGTAGCGGGGGTTACAATGAGCAGTTCTTC. Translated, it gives CASSLVSSGGYNEQFF.

The chain joins TRBV20-1 to TRBJ2-1; TRBD1 matches 8 bases. Germline trimming cut 7 bases from V and 8 bases from J; bases unmatched to any gene: 7. Germline CDR1 and CDR2: DFQATT and SNEGSKA (reference sequence). There are 12 residues in the CDR3. CDR3: CSGGTGIDEQFF. CDR3 DNA: TGCAGTGGTGGGACAGGAATCGATGAGCAGTTCTTC.

This clonotype has a handful of counts. The chain uses TRBV20-1 and TRBJ2-1; D unresolved. The CDR3 length is 17 residues. Germline CDR1 is DFQATT and CDR2 is SNEGSKA (reference sequence). V was pared by 0 bases and J by 4 bases, with 19 bases between. The CDR3 coding sequence is TGCAGTGCTAGAGATGCCAGCCACCCTGTAGCTTACAATGAGCAGTTCTTC. This gives the protein CSARDASHPVAYNEQFF.

This clonotype was observed many times. The chain couples TRBV5-1 to TRBJ2-3, with TRBD2 matching 13 bases. The germline V gene encodes CDR1 SGHRS and CDR2 YFSETQ. The CDR3 runs 17 residues. Trimming cost V 4 bases and J 4 bases; bases outside gene matches: 9. The CDR3 loop reads CASSPLRTSGGADTQYF. DNA of the CDR3: TGCGCCAGCAGCCCACTCCGGACTAGCGGGGGCGCAGATACGCAGTATTTT.

The rearrangement uses TRBV7-2 and TRBJ1-1; TRBD1 matches 10 bases. Germline lookup yields CDR1 SGHTA and CDR2 FQGNSA. This CDR3 comprises 12 residues. V dropped 8 bases and J dropped 10; count of bases not matched to a gene: 7. The CDR3 nucleotides read TGTGCCAGCCGGGGACAGGGGATCGTAGCTTTCTTT. This gives the protein CASRGQGIVAFF.

This clonotype was seen ten or more times. J is TRBJ1-6 and V is TRBV7-2; D uncertain. The CDR3 length is 15 residues. CDR1 and CDR2 from the germline V gene are SGHTA and FQGNSA. V was cut by 5 bases and J by 6 bases, with 14 bases left in between. CDR3: CASSPTSKSNSPLHF. The CDR3 nucleotides are TGTGCCAGCAGCCCCACCTCCAAGTCTAATTCACCCCTCCACTTT. Looking up the rest from reference TRBV7-2 and TRBJ1-6 gives the full variable domain: GAGVSQSPSNKVTEKGKDVELRCDPISGHTALYWYRQSLGQGLEFLIYFQGNSAPDKSGLPSDRFSAERTGGSVSTLTIQRTQQEDSAVYLCASSPTSKSNSPLHFGNGTRLTVT.

At least ten counts were recorded for this clonotype. The CDR3 sequence: CASSTRREPSYNEQFF. DNA of the CDR3: TGTGCCAGTAGTACACGCCGGGAGCCCTCCTACAATGAGCAGTTCTTC. The chain links TRBV19 to TRBJ2-1; possibly TRBD2 for D (6 bases). The V gene's germline CDR1 is LNHDA and CDR2 SQIVND (reference sequence). The CDR3 contains 16 residues. The V gene lost 4 bases and the J gene lost 0 bases, with 13 bases spanning the gap.

The rearrangement uses TRBV11-1 and TRBJ2-7; the D is unclear. With the DNA end fitting TRBJ2-5 better, the J assignment may be wrong. Per germline, CDR1 SGHAT and CDR2 FQDESV (reference sequence). The CDR3 length is 15 residues. CDR3 DNA sequence: TGTGCCAGCAGCTTATTCGGGCATCATAGAGAGACCCAGTACTTC. Its translation: CASSLFGHHRETQYF.

The chain is built from TRBV6-4 and TRBJ2-1; D might be TRBD1 (6 bases). Germline V lookup: CDR1 MRHNA, CDR2 SNTAGT. Deletions cut 6 bases from V and 4 bases from J, with 10 bases between. The CDR3 has 13 residues. As DNA, the CDR3 is TGTGCCAGCAGCCAGGGGAAATACAATGAGCAGTTCTTC. This encodes CASSQGKYNEQFF.

Many counts were recorded for this clonotype. The gene calls are TRBV5-1 and TRBJ2-1; TRBD2 aligns across 10 bases. The germline V gene encodes CDR1 SGHRS and CDR2 YFSETQ. V gave up 1 base and J gave up 0 bases; unmatched junction bases: 1. This CDR3 is built from 16 residues. The CDR3 DNA reads as TGCGCCAGCAGCTTGAGCGGGGGGGTCTCCTACAATGAGCAGTTCTTC. This codes for CASSLSGGVSYNEQFF.

This sequence joins TRBV12-3 or TRBV12-4 and TRBJ1-5; D is undetermined. This CDR3 is built from 16 residues. V was trimmed by 3 bases and J by 4 bases, leaving 16 bases between them. This chain's CDR3 is CASSFSGRPLNQPQHF. The CDR3 DNA follows: TGTGCCAGCAGTTTTAGTGGCCGGCCTCTTAATCAGCCCCAGCATTTT.

The rearrangement links TRBV5-1 to TRBJ2-7; D not certain. V lost 4 bases and J lost 3, with 5 bases in between. This CDR3 comprises 11 residues. The germline V gene encodes CDR1 SGHRS and CDR2 YFSETQ. CDR3 amino acids: CASSTYYEQYF. Here the CDR3 DNA reads TGCGCCAGCAGCACCTACTACGAGCAGTACTTC.

At least ten counts were recorded for this clonotype. The chain is built from TRBV20-1 and TRBJ2-4; 7 bases align to TRBD2. CDR3 length: 13 residues. After removal of 6 bases from V and 9 bases from J, the junction contained 11 bases not matched to a gene. Germline V lookup: CDR1 DFQATT, CDR2 SNEGSKA (reference sequence). In nucleotides, the CDR3 is TGCAGTGCCGACCTCGGGGGGAGCAGCATTCAGTACTTC. This encodes CSADLGGSSIQYF.

V usage is TRBV4-1 and J usage is TRBJ1-2; D unresolved. V was pared by 0 bases and J by 2 bases, with 13 bases between. Germline values: CDR1 MGHRA, CDR2 YSYEKL. The CDR3 runs to 16 residues. The CDR3 DNA is TGCGCCAGCAGCCAAGATGATACGCACCAAAACTATGGCTACACCTTC. Its translation: CASSQDDTHQNYGYTF.

This clonotype was counted at least ten times. This rearrangement joins TRBV6-5 to TRBJ2-2; D gene unclear. Germline V gene data show CDR1 as MNHEY and CDR2 as SVGAGI. This CDR3 has 13 residues. With 6 bases removed from V and 3 bases from J, the gap between germline ends came to 8 bases. The CDR3 loop reads CASRSSDTGELFF. The CDR3, as DNA: TGTGCCAGCAGAAGCAGTGACACCGGGGAGCTGTTTTTT.

The table lists this clonotype with a few counts. The V call is TRBV12-3 or TRBV12-4, the J call TRBJ2-2; 9 bases map to TRBD2. With 6 bases clipped from V and 4 bases from J, the junction kept 12 bases outside the gene matches. The CDR3 is 17 amino acids. The CDR3 loop is CASRMHGTSRGTGELFF. CDR3 nucleotide sequence: TGTGCCAGCAGAATGCACGGGACTAGCCGAGGCACCGGGGAGCTGTTTTTT.

This clonotype has a handful of counts. The chain joins TRBV24-1 to TRBJ2-1, with 9 bases that match TRBD1. Trimming took 5 bases from V and 9 from J; bases not matched to a gene: 13. The CDR3 consists of 16 residues. Germline values: CDR1 KGHDR, CDR2 SFDVKD. The CDR3 protein is CATSGIGQGRNGEQFF. Here the CDR3 DNA reads TGTGCCACCAGTGGAATTGGACAGGGGCGAAATGGTGAGCAGTTCTTC.

This clonotype was observed many times. One junction end does not reproduce the germline sequence, and a read error may be involved. The gene calls are TRBV7-6 and TRBJ1-4; D gene unclear. Germline V gene sequence: CDR1 SGHVS, CDR2 FNYEAQ. The CDR3 runs 14 residues. The CDR3 loop reads CASSLGGQREKLFF. DNA of the CDR3: TGTGCCAGTAGCTTGGGCGGTCAGAGGGAAAAACTGTTTTTT. Full variable domain (remainder filled in from reference TRBV7-6 and TRBJ1-4): GAGVSQSPRYKVTKRGQDVALRCDPISGHVSLYWYRQALGQGPEFLTYFNYEAQQDKSGLPNDRFSAERPEGSISTLTIQRTEQRDSAMYRCASSLGGQREKLFFGSGTQLSVL.

This clonotype turned up a few times. The chain carries TRBV24-1 and TRBJ2-7, with TRBD2 matching 9 bases. With 9 bases clipped from V and 3 bases from J, the junction kept 8 bases outside the gene matches. Germline V lookup: CDR1 KGHDR, CDR2 SFDVKD. This CDR3 is 14 amino acids long. This chain's CDR3 is CATQRGAGGYEQYF. The CDR3 nucleotides are TGTGCCACCCAAAGGGGAGCGGGAGGCTACGAGCAGTACTTC.

This clonotype was found a few times. DNA for the CDR3: TGTGCCAGCAGTCTAGGACAGGGTCGCACTGAAGCTTTCTTT. Protein: CASSLGQGRTEAFF. V gene TRBV6-5 combines with J gene TRBJ1-1; 8 bases agree with TRBD1. The V and J ends lost 5 bases and 4 bases, in that order; junction bases with no gene match: 6. This CDR3 contains 14 residues. Germline V gene lookup returns CDR1 MNHEY and CDR2 SVGAGI.

This clonotype has more than one count but fewer than ten. The chain carries TRBV6-6 and TRBJ1-5; 9 bases map to TRBD1. V was pared by 4 bases and J by 5 bases, with 12 bases of the junction left unmatched. The CDR3 loop spans 17 amino acids. Germline V gene lookup returns CDR1 MNHNY and CDR2 SVGAGI (reference sequence). The CDR3 reads CASSWPPRDRDHQPQHF. DNA of the CDR3: TGTGCCAGCAGTTGGCCCCCTCGGGACAGGGACCATCAGCCCCAGCATTTT.